Listed below are T cell receptor beta chains from one sample, sequenced in a study of blood T cells in healthy people across ages. TCRdb processed the 5' RACE reads anew with MiXCR; each CDR3 protein has one entry. Of 1.5 million or so distinct CDR3 sequences in the sample, less than 45% were seen once. Sequencing input: blood. These receptors all stem from a woman younger than 30 in good health. Both conserved end residues are part of each CDR3.

V gene: TRBV29-1; CDR3 protein: CSDTAGDYGYTF
V gene: TRBV6-5; CDR3 protein: CASSYGLPGADTQYF
V gene: TRBV29-1; CDR3 protein: CSAEGLAGAPSSYNEQFF
V gene: TRBV20-1; CDR3 protein: CSGQADSNQPQHF
V gene: TRBV4-3; CDR3 protein: CASSQARVYEQYF
V gene: TRBV18; CDR3 protein: CASSPQASYNEQYF
V gene: TRBV7-2; CDR3 protein: CASSLGARTSGNTIYF
V gene: TRBV28; CDR3 protein: CASSGPVPNYGYTF
V gene: TRBV28; CDR3 protein: CASGGGKANTEAFF
V gene: TRBV24-1; CDR3 protein: CATSDFDTNYGYTF
V gene: TRBV20-1; CDR3 protein: CSATRQGGTEAFF
V gene: TRBV4-1; CDR3 protein: CASSQVGMGPMNTEAFF
V gene: TRBV6-1; CDR3 protein: CASNRQGGAGTDTQYF
V gene: TRBV20-1; CDR3 protein: CSARDVVAASYEQYF
V gene: TRBV6-2/TRBV6-3; CDR3 protein: CASRWDRNEPQHF
V gene: TRBV29-1; CDR3 protein: CSVAHQGGYTF
V gene: TRBV20-1; CDR3 protein: CSASGRTNQPQHF
V gene: TRBV4-1; CDR3 protein: CASSLSGAGGTEAFF
V gene: TRBV15; CDR3 protein: CATSLANTGELFF
V gene: TRBV6-5; CDR3 protein: CASITTASEQYF
V gene: TRBV4-1; CDR3 protein: CASSQPTRGPEAFF
V gene: TRBV5-1; CDR3 protein: CASSSTSGTHTQYF
V gene: TRBV20-1; CDR3 protein: CSARPGTADGYTF
V gene: TRBV5-1; CDR3 protein: CASSNKAHSYNEQFF
V gene: TRBV9; CDR3 protein: CASSLDSSLETQYF
V gene: TRBV6-2/TRBV6-3; CDR3 protein: CASSGRGPYEQFF
V gene: TRBV4-3; CDR3 protein: CASSQVRQVNQPQHF
V gene: TRBV6-6; CDR3 protein: CASSPGPSGGYTF
V gene: TRBV5-1; CDR3 protein: CASSEQGDSDEKLFF
V gene: TRBV29-1; CDR3 protein: CSVRTGYNSPLHF
V gene: TRBV29-1; CDR3 protein: CSVDIGQGTYEQYF
V gene: TRBV27; CDR3 protein: CASSLSIGTGYEQYF
V gene: TRBV10-3; CDR3 protein: CAIREAGGSTDTQYF
V gene: TRBV20-1; CDR3 protein: CSVGWGGNQPQHF
V gene: TRBV7-2; CDR3 protein: CASSLDPYSGANVLTF
V gene: TRBV12-3/TRBV12-4; CDR3 protein: CASSYGWWSGAADTQYF
V gene: TRBV25-1; CDR3 protein: CASSGGSFDEQYF
V gene: TRBV29-1; CDR3 protein: CSVAGAGARVGNEQFF
V gene: TRBV4-1; CDR3 protein: CASSQELGRERTFF
V gene: TRBV6-2/TRBV6-3; CDR3 protein: CASNSREGNTEAFF
V gene: TRBV14; CDR3 protein: CASSQIMGLSYNEQFF
V gene: TRBV11-2; CDR3 protein: CASSPIRDRGYYEQYF
V gene: TRBV20-1; CDR3 protein: CSAVVDYHYNEQFF